This T cell receptor beta chain stems from a study of T cell responses to AZD1222 COVID-19 vaccine. J lost 3 bases, V lost 3 bases, and 4 bases had no gene match. The CDR3 consists of 15 residues. Germline assignment: CDR1 SGDLS and CDR2 YYNGEE. Assay used: immunoSEQ multiplex PCR; TCRdb lists only in-frame clones, some missing. The data show around 130,000 clones, with around 90% seen just once and approximately 6% held by the top ten. This chain connects TRBV9 to TRBJ1-4, with TRBD1 identical over 8 bases. The sample consisted of peripheral blood, taken 28 days after the second AZD1222 dose. The TCR sequence derives from an adult who received the AZD1222 COVID-19 vaccine. The CDR3 coding sequence is TGTGCCAGCAGCGCCGACAGGGGTGCTAATGAAAAACTGTTTTTT. Encoded protein: CASSADRGANEKLFF.